These 25 T cell receptor beta chains share one sample of origin, sequenced in a study of Tregs in tolerant kidney transplant recipients. CFSE-labeled recipient PBMCs were cultured less than seven days with irradiated graft donor PBMCs, then FACS-sorted. These TCRs are of unknown antigen specificity. Here immunoSEQ multiplex PCR was the method, and the copy in TCRdb shows in-frame clones only, minus some. In total, the table holds 1,500 to 2,000 clones. The sample consisted of CD4+ T cells from blood cultured with allogeneic cells, taken before the transplant. All receptors come from a human patient who received a combined kidney and bone marrow transplant.

Remarks on this clone: The read gets to within 3 residues of the CDR3 end, and the germline J gene fills in the rest. Other DNA sequences from this sample encode an identical CDR3 as well. This sequence joins TRBV29-1 and TRBJ1-2; tentatively, D is TRBD1 (6 bases). This CDR3 region has 16 residues. Trimming removed 4 bases at V and 2 bases at J, with 20 bases between. The germline V gene encodes CDR1 SQVTM and CDR2 ANQGSEA. The part of the CDR3 DNA that was read is TGCAGCGTTGGCCTACCGAAGGGGGGGGCGAACTATGGC. Its translation: CSVGLPKGGANYG. The full CDR3 reads CSVGLPKGGANYGYTF.

This clone is classed as medium-sized (0.01 to 0.1%) by frequency. CDR3 DNA, as far as it was read: TGTGCCAGCAGCTTAGGACTAGCGGGACGGGATACG. Translation gives CASSLGLAGRDT. The full CDR3 is CASSLGLAGRDTQYF. J is TRBJ2-3 and V is TRBV7-6; 11 nucleotides align to TRBD2. The read comes to an end 3 residues before the CDR3 does, leaving the germline J gene to fill in the end. Germline V gene data show CDR1 as SGHVS and CDR2 as FNYEAQ. V trimming: 1 base; J trimming: 6 bases; junction bases outside the gene matches: 3. The CDR3 contains 15 residues.

Concerning this clone: With the read ending 3 residues before the CDR3 end, the germline J gene is used to fill in that end. V usage is TRBV20-1 and J usage is TRBJ2-7, with 11 bases aligning to TRBD2. V lost 5 bases and J lost 4; bases outside the gene matches: 10. Germline assignment: CDR1 DFQATT and CDR2 SNEGSKA (reference sequence). The CDR3 has 15 residues. The CDR3 sequence is CSARRGLAEQYEQYF. The part of the CDR3 DNA that was read is TGCAGTGCTCGTCGGGGACTAGCGGAGCAGTACGAG.

This clone is medium-sized by frequency. Read data end 3 residues before the CDR3 end; the end is taken from the germline J gene. The V and J genes are TRBV7-9 and TRBJ2-5, with 11 nucleotides matching TRBD1. The CDR3 has 15 amino acids. Unmatched junction bases numbered 8, after V lost 6 bases and J lost 5 bases. The germline V gene encodes CDR1 SEHNR and CDR2 FQNEAQ (reference sequence). The CDR3 loop is CASRKTGTGGETQYF. CDR3 DNA (partial): TGTGCCAGCAGAAAGACCGGGACAGGGGGTGAGACC. Supplemented by reference TRBV7-9 and TRBJ2-5, the full variable domain reads DTGVSQNPRHKITKRGQNVTFRCDPISEHNRLYWYRQTLGQGPEFLTYFQNEAQLEKSRLLSDRFSAERPKGSFSTLEIQRTEQGDSAMYLCASRKTGTGGETQYFGPGTRLLVL.

This clone is called medium-sized based on its frequency. The read terminates 3 residues before the CDR3 end, so the remaining end is supplied by the germline J gene. The chain joins TRBV20-1 to TRBJ1-2; 10 nucleotides match TRBD1. The CDR3 loop spans 18 amino acids. J was trimmed by 4 bases and V by 3 bases; bases with no gene match: 17. The germline gives CDR1 DFQATT, CDR2 SNEGSKA (reference sequence). Incomplete CDR3 DNA: TGCAGTGCTAGCGTCACAGGGACAGGGGCCGAAACCCTCTATGGC. Residues: CSASVTGTGAETLYG. The full CDR3 protein is CSASVTGTGAETLYGYTF.

In the case of this clone: The read terminates 3 residues before the CDR3 end, so the remaining end is supplied by the germline J gene. The gene calls are TRBV7-9 and TRBJ2-3, with TRBD2 matching 13 bases. CDR1 and CDR2 (germline): SEHNR, FQNEAQ (reference sequence). J lost 5 bases, V lost 7 bases, and 6 bases had no gene match. The CDR3 is 15 amino acids. The covered CDR3 bases are TGTGCCAGCACCGGACTAGCGGGAGTGGGAGATACG. It encodes CASTGLAGVGDT. In full, the CDR3 is CASTGLAGVGDTQYF.

This clone shows up as medium-sized by frequency. The read stops 3 residues short of the end of the CDR3; the missing end is completed from the germline J gene. This sequence joins TRBV6-2 or TRBV6-3 and TRBJ1-1; 7 positions agree with TRBD1. Germline lookup yields CDR1 MNHEY and CDR2 SVGEGT. This CDR3 is 14 amino acids long. The V gene end was trimmed by 5 bases and the J gene end by 4 bases; junction bases not matched to a gene: 7. CDR3 in amino acids: CASSQGVLVTEAFF. The sequenced part of the CDR3 DNA is TGTGCCAGCAGTCAGGGGGTTCTCGTCACTGAA.

Turning to this clone: From the germline J gene comes the end of the CDR3, since the read stops 3 residues before it. The rearrangement joins TRBV7-2 to TRBJ2-1, with 8 nucleotides matching TRBD2. Trimming cost V 4 bases and J 9 bases; bases outside gene matches: 8. Germline V gene data show CDR1 as SGHTA and CDR2 as FQGNSA. This CDR3 comprises 14 residues. The part of the CDR3 DNA that was read is TGTGCCAGCAGCTATAGCGGGGTTCGGGCTGAG. Encoded protein: CASSYSGVRAE. From start to end, the CDR3 is CASSYSGVRAEQFF.

This clone is identified as medium-sized (0.01 to 0.1%) from frequency. The CDR3 end lies 3 residues beyond the end of the read and is filled in from the germline J gene. This chain connects TRBV2 to TRBJ2-4, with D maybe TRBD2 (5 bases). Trimming removed 3 bases at V and 9 bases at J, with 18 bases between. The CDR3 is 15 amino acids. Germline CDR1 and CDR2: SNHLY and FYNNEI. Here the CDR3 reads CASSDSRTSGSIQYF. The covered CDR3 bases are TGTGCCAGCAGTGACTCTCGGACCAGCGGAAGCATT.

Comment on this clone: Coverage ceases 3 residues before the CDR3 finishes, and the germline J gene fills in the end. V gene TRBV5-1 combines with J gene TRBJ1-5; no clear D gene. Germline V gene lookup returns CDR1 SGHRS and CDR2 YFSETQ. Trimming removed 2 bases from V and 0 bases from J, with 9 bases in between. This CDR3 region has 15 residues. CDR3 in amino acids: CASSLPGSSNQPQHF. Partial CDR3 DNA: TGCGCCAGCAGCTTACCGGGGTCTAGCAATCAGCCC.

This clone is labeled medium-sized based on frequency. Coverage ceases 3 residues before the CDR3 finishes, and the germline J gene fills in the end. The chain has TRBV20-1 and TRBJ2-1; 7 nucleotides match TRBD2. Trimming took 3 bases from V and 0 from J; bases not matched to a gene: 5. This CDR3 contains 15 residues. Germline lookup yields CDR1 DFQATT and CDR2 SNEGSKA (reference sequence). The sequenced CDR3 bases are TGCAGTGCTAGCTCGGGGACTATCTCCTACAATGAG. As protein: CSASSGTISYNE. The whole CDR3 is CSASSGTISYNEQFF.

As to this clone: The sequence runs out 3 residues before the end of the CDR3; the remainder is reconstructed from the germline J gene. The chain carries TRBV28 and TRBJ1-3, with D possibly being TRBD1 (6 bases). This CDR3 is built from 15 residues. V shed 5 bases and J shed 2 bases, with 13 bases lying between them. Germline V gene data show CDR1 as MDHEN and CDR2 as SYDVKM. The CDR3 reads CASSVQGLTGNTIYF. CDR3 DNA (partial): TGTGCCAGCAGTGTCCAGGGGCTCACTGGAAACACC.

Regarding this clone: The sequenced fragment ends 3 residues before the CDR3 boundary, so the rest is inferred from the germline J gene. V is TRBV7-9 and J is TRBJ2-4, with 8 bases aligning to TRBD1. Per germline, CDR1 SEHNR and CDR2 FQNEAQ (reference sequence). This CDR3 comprises 12 residues. The CDR3 loop is CASSPPGQDQYF. The CDR3 DNA, read in part, is TGTGCCAGCAGCCCTCCGGGACAGGAT.

In regard to this clone: The read halts 3 residues ahead of the CDR3 end, with the missing end drawn from the germline J gene. V is TRBV10-3 and J is TRBJ2-1; tentative D call: TRBD1 (6 bases). In germline, CDR1 is ENHRY, CDR2 SYGVKD. The CDR3 sequence is 17 residues long. V was cut by 6 bases and J by 5 bases, with 23 bases left in between. This chain's CDR3 is CAIRANTGTSSNNEQFF. The part of the CDR3 DNA that was read is TGTGCCATCAGAGCAAACACCGGGACATCTTCTAACAATGAG.

As to this clone: The read gets to within 3 residues of the CDR3 end, and the germline J gene fills in the rest. J is TRBJ2-7 and V is TRBV12-3 or TRBV12-4; D is possibly TRBD1 or TRBD2 (5 bases each). Trimming removed 7 bases at V and 6 bases at J, with 13 bases between. The CDR3 covers 12 residues. CDR3 bases read: TGTGCCAGCACCCTCGTGAGGGGCGAG. It encodes CASTLVRGE. The entire CDR3 protein reads CASTLVRGEQYF.

With regard to this clone: The read stops 3 residues short of the end of the CDR3; the missing end is completed from the germline J gene. The rearrangement joins TRBV11-2 to TRBJ2-7, with 8 bases lining up with TRBD1. Germline V CDR1 and CDR2: SGHAT, FQNNGV. The length of the CDR3 is 14 residues. V was clipped by 4 bases and J by 3 bases; unmatched bases: 5. Incomplete CDR3 DNA: TGTGCCAGCAGCTCAGGGACAGGCGACTACGAG. Translation gives CASSSGTGDYE. The whole CDR3 region reads CASSSGTGDYEQYF.

For this clone: The read comes to an end 3 residues before the CDR3 does, leaving the germline J gene to fill in the end. The rearrangement links TRBV11-1 to TRBJ1-2, with D possibly matching TRBD1 (6 bases). Germline V gene data show CDR1 as SGHAT and CDR2 as FQDESV (reference sequence). The CDR3 extends over 15 amino acids. Deletions cut 5 bases from V and 5 bases from J, with 18 bases between. The CDR3: CASSPRDKIFYGYTF. CDR3 bases read: TGTGCCAGCAGCCCTAGGGACAAAATCTTTTATGGC. Full variable domain (missing parts from reference TRBV11-1 and TRBJ1-2): EAEVAQSPRYKITEKSQAVAFWCDPISGHATLYWYRQILGQGPELLVQFQDESVVDDSQLPKDRFSAERLKGVDSTLKIQPAELGDSAMYLCASSPRDKIFYGYTFGSGTRLTVV.

With respect to this clone: The read ends 3 residues early relative to the CDR3; the germline J gene fills the gap. J is TRBJ1-4 and V is TRBV28, with TRBD1 matching 8 bases. The CDR3 is made up of 15 amino acids. The V and J ends lost 1 base and 6 bases, in that order; junction bases with no gene match: 4. Germline CDR1 reads MDHEN; CDR2 reads SYDVKM. This chain's CDR3 is CASSLFDRGDEKLFF. The DNA read from the CDR3 is TGTGCCAGCAGTTTATTTGACAGGGGTGATGAAAAA.

This clone is labeled large (0.1 to 1%) based on frequency. With the read ending 3 residues before the CDR3 end, the germline J gene is used to fill in that end. V and J are TRBV7-2 and TRBJ1-4; 9 bases agree with TRBD1. The germline V gene has CDR1 SGHTA and CDR2 FQGNSA. Trimming cost V 8 bases and J 8 bases; bases outside gene matches: 9. The CDR3 spans 14 residues. CDR3 protein: CASCLGTGNEKLFF. The DNA read from the CDR3 is TGTGCCAGCTGCCTCGGGACAGGGAACGAAAAA.

This clone is classed as medium-sized by frequency. Read coverage stops 3 residues before the CDR3 terminus; the germline J gene supplies the remainder. This chain links TRBV6-2 or TRBV6-3 with TRBJ2-4; D perhaps matches TRBD2 (5 bases). The CDR3 contains 13 residues. CDR1 and CDR2 from the germline V gene are MNHEY and SVGEGT. The DNA read from the CDR3 is TGTGCCAGCAGTGCCCTGCTAGCCTCGGTT. Its protein is CASSALLASV. The entire CDR3 is CASSALLASVQYF.

According to its frequency, this clone is medium-sized. The read finishes 3 residues shy of the CDR3 end, and the germline J gene is used to complete it. The genes are TRBV20-1 and TRBJ1-2; 7 bases line up with TRBD1. Germline V gene data show CDR1 as DFQATT and CDR2 as SNEGSKA (reference sequence). The CDR3 covers 13 residues. The V and J ends lost 6 bases and 4 bases, in that order; junction bases with no gene match: 8. This CDR3 reads CSADMGQLYGYTF. The sequenced CDR3 bases are TGCAGTGCCGATATGGGACAGCTCTATGGC.

Measured by frequency, this clone is medium-sized. The observed sequence ends 3 residues before the CDR3 terminus, with the missing tail filled in from the germline J gene. The chain couples TRBV19 to TRBJ1-6; no firm D call. V lost 6 bases to trimming and J lost 0 bases, with 18 bases between them. The germline V gene encodes CDR1 LNHDA and CDR2 SQIVND (reference sequence). This CDR3 is built from 18 residues. The chain's CDR3 is CASSLRTAGSSYNSPLHF. The CDR3 bases that were read are TGTGCCAGTAGCCTACGGACGGCGGGGAGCTCCTATAATTCACCC.

This clone ranks as medium-sized in terms of frequency. The sequenced fragment ends 3 residues before the CDR3 boundary, so the rest is inferred from the germline J gene. V usage is TRBV18 and J usage is TRBJ2-2, with 10 bases lining up with TRBD1. This CDR3 contains 14 residues. Germline V gene data show CDR1 as KGHSH and CDR2 as LQKENI. This CDR3 reads CASSPGTGDEKLFF. Incomplete CDR3 DNA: TGTGCCAGCTCACCGGGGACAGGGGATGAAAAG.

To note about this clone: The read terminates 3 residues before the CDR3 end, so the remaining end is supplied by the germline J gene. The genes are TRBV28 and TRBJ2-1; 11 nucleotides align to TRBD2. The CDR3 length is 17 residues. Germline assignment: CDR1 MDHEN and CDR2 SYDVKM. J was trimmed by 6 bases and V by 5 bases; bases with no gene match: 12. Partial CDR3 DNA: TGTGCCAGCAGTCCCACCTCACTAGCGGGAGAACGCAATGAG. It is translated as CASSPTSLAGERNE. The full-length CDR3 reads as CASSPTSLAGERNEQFF.

Its frequency marks this clone as medium-sized. The CDR3 end is not reached by the read, which stops 3 residues before it; the germline J gene fills it in. The V and J genes are TRBV18 and TRBJ2-7; 7 bases match TRBD2. This CDR3 spans 15 amino acids. V was pared by 2 bases and J by 6 bases, with 10 bases of the junction left unmatched. CDR1 KGHSH and CDR2 LQKENI come from the germline V gene. The CDR3 is CASSPEGTTSGEQYF. Partial CDR3 DNA: TGTGCCAGCTCACCAGAAGGGACTACCTCCGGCGAG.